The rows below give T cell receptor beta chains drawn from one sample of a study of CD8+CD57+ T cells in acquired aplastic anemia. Using its own MiXCR run on the reads, TCRdb lists one record per CDR3 protein. Here the sample spans some 200,000 distinct CDR3 sequences, 40% to 55% being singletons. Material for sequencing was sorted CD4+, CD8+, or CD8+CD57+ T cells (not recorded which) from PBMCs. The receptors here all came from a human donor with aplastic anemia. The CDR3 runs from the conserved cysteine through the conserved F or W.

len	v_gene	CDR3aa
13	TRBV5-8	CASSRKIADTQYF
11	TRBV6-1	CASTQSNEQYF
15	TRBV10-3	CAISESGQGLETQYF
14	TRBV9	CASSEGGLAGFLFF
14	TRBV5-6	CASSEGQDNSPLHF
16	TRBV11-3	CASSLEGAPAYNEQFF
16	TRBV20-1	CSARIGAGVSTDTQYF
13	TRBV20-1	CSARGLVAGEQYF
15	TRBV24-1	CATSHPDAGLNTQYF
16	TRBV12-3/TRBV12-4	CASSLASGSLFYEQYF
15	TRBV12-3/TRBV12-4	CASTHRDGFYYGYTF
14	TRBV7-2	CASSLGKNRQPQHF
14	TRBV24-1	CATSESGRTDTQYF
15	TRBV10-2	CASSESIGGGTEAFF
18	TRBV10-3	CAISPGQVTGVLIETQYF
15	TRBV7-9	CASSGTGGTGNTIYF
11	TRBV7-9	CASQQTYEQYF
16	TRBV5-1	CASGEGTGPYTGELFF
14	TRBV9	CASNVAGGSYEQYF
17	TRBV4-2	CASSPTGQGASNEKLFF